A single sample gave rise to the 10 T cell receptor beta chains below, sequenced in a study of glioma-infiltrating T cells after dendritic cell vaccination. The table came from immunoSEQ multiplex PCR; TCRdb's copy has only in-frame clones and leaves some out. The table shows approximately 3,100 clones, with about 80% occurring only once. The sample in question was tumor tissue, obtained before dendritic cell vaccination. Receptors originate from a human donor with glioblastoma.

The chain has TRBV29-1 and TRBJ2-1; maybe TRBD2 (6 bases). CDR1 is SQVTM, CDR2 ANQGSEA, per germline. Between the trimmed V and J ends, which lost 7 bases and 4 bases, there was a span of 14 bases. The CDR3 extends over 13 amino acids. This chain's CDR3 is CSAPLGGYNEQFF. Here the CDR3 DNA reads TGCAGCGCCCCTCTGGGGGGTTACAATGAGCAGTTCTTC.

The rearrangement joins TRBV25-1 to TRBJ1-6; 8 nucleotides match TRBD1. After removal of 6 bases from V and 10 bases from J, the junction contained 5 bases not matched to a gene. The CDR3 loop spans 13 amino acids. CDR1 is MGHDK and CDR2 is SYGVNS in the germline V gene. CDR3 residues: CASSSGTGSPLHF. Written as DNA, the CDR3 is TGTGCCAGCAGCTCCGGGACAGGATCACCCCTCCACTTT.

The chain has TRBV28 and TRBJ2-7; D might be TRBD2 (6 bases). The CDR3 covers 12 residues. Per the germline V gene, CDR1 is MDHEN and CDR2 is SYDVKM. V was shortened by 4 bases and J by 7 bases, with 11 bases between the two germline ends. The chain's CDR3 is CASSWRGREQYF. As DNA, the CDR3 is TGTGCCAGCAGTTGGAGGGGTAGGGAGCAGTACTTC.

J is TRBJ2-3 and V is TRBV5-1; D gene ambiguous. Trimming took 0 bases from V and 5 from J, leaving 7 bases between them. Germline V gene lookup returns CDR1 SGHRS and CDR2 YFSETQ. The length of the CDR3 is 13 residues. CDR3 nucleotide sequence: TGCGCCAGCAGCTTGGGAAACGGAGATACGCAGTATTTT. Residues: CASSLGNGDTQYF.

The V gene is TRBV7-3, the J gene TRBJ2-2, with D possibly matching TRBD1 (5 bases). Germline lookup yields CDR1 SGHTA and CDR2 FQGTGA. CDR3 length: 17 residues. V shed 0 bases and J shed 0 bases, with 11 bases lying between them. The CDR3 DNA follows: TGTGCCAGCAGCTTAACTCCAACAGGAGCGAACACCGGGGAGCTGTTTTTT. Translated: CASSLTPTGANTGELFF.

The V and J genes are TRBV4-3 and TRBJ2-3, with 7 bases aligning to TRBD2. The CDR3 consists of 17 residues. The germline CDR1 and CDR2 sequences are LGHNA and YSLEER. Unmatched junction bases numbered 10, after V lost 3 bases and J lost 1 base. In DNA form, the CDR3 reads TGCGCCAGCAGCCACGGGGGGATGGGTCGAGGCACAGATACGCAGTATTTT. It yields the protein CASSHGGMGRGTDTQYF.

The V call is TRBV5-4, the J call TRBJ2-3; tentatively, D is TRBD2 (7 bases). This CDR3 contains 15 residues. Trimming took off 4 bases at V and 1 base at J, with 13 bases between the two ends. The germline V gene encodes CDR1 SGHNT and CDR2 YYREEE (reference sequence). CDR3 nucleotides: TGTGCCAGCAGCGCGGGGGCGCCCCGCACAGATACGCAGTATTTT. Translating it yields CASSAGAPRTDTQYF.

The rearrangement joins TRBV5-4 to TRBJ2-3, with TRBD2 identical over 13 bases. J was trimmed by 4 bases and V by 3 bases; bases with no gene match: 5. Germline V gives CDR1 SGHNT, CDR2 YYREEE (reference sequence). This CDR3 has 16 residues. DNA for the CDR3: TGTGCCAGCAGCTACCGACTAGCGGGGGGCGCAGATACGCAGTATTTT. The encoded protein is CASSYRLAGGADTQYF.

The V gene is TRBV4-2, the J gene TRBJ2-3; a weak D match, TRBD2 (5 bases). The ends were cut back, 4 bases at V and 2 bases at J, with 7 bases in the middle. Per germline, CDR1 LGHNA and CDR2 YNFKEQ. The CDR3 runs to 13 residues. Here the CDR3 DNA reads TGTGCCAGCAGCCCCCGGGACACAGATACGCAGTATTTT. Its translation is CASSPRDTDTQYF.

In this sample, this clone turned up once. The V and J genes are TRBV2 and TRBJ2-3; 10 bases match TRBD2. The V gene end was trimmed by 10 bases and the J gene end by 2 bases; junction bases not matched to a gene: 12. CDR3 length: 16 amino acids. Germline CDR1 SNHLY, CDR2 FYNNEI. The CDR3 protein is CATQGASGGYTDTQYF. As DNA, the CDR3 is TGTGCCACCCAGGGGGCTAGCGGGGGTTACACAGATACGCAGTATTTT.